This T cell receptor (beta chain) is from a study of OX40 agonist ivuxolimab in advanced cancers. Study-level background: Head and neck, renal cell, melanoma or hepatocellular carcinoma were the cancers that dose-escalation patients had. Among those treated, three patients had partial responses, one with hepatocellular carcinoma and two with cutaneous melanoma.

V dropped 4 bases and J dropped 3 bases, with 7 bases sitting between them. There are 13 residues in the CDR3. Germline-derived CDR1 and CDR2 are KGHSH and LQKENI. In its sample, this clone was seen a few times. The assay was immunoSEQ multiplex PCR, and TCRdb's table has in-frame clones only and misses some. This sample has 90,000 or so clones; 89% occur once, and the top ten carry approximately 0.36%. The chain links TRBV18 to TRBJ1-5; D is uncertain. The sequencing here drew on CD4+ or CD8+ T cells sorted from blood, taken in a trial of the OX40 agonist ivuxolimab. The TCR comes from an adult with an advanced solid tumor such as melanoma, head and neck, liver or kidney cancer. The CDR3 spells CASSLLHNQPQHF. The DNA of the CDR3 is TGTGCCAGCTCACTCTTACACAATCAGCCCCAGCATTTT.